These 22 T cell receptor beta chains were sequenced from one sample in a study of post-analysis software for immune sequencing data. Study observations and caveats: There were five or six TRBV segments more frequent in patients than controls, and TRBV5-6, TRBV5-1 and TRBV20-1 were among them.

Unique molecular identifiers featured in each of the TCR beta cDNA libraries. TCRdb passed the PCR reads through MiXCR, listing each CDR3 protein once. This table has approximately 260,000 distinct CDR3 sequences, just over 35% appearing once. These TCRs' antigens remain unknown. The specimen sequenced was blood. The receptors here all came from a girl between 10 and 17 years old with multiple sclerosis.

The V and J genes are TRBV19 and TRBJ1-2; TRBD1 agrees at 7 bases. The CDR3 runs 16 residues. V lost 9 bases and J lost 2; bases outside the gene matches: 15. The germline gives CDR1 LNHDA, CDR2 SQIVND (reference sequence). The CDR3 is CASPWTGTDSNYGYTF. Written as DNA, the CDR3 is TGTGCCAGCCCATGGACCGGGACAGATTCCAACTATGGCTACACCTTC.

The chain joins TRBV12-3 or TRBV12-4 to TRBJ2-5; 8 bases align to TRBD1. TRBJ2-1 matches the DNA end more closely, so the J call is doubtful. CDR3 size: 15 residues. In DNA form, the CDR3 reads TGTGCCAGCAGCGCCGACAGGGGCCACCAAGAGACCCAGTTCTTC. Encoded protein: CASSADRGHQETQFF.

The chain has TRBV5-4 and TRBJ2-4; 9 bases map to TRBD1. The DNA end is more similar to TRBJ2-7, so the J call may be wrong. CDR3 length equals 15 residues. Germline-derived CDR1 and CDR2 are SGHNT and YYREEE (reference sequence). CDR3 sequence reads: CASSSPGQGIYEQYF. The CDR3 bases are TGTGCCAGCAGCTCACCGGGACAGGGCATCTACGAGCAGTACTTC.

The J gene is TRBJ2-1, the V gene TRBV20-1, with 11 bases aligning to TRBD2. The CDR3 has 17 residues. The V segment lost 0 bases and the J segment 7 bases; nucleotides outside the gene matches: 11. CDR1 is DFQATT and CDR2 is SNEGSKA in the germline V gene (reference sequence). In nucleotides, the CDR3 is TGCAGTGCTAGAGAGGGCTCGGGACTAGCGGTTGGGAATGAGCAGTTCTTC. Protein sequence: CSAREGSGLAVGNEQFF.

This chain joins TRBV2 and TRBJ2-7; 7 bases are shared with TRBD1. Gene TRBJ2-5 matches the end of the DNA better, so the J call may be wrong. The CDR3 contains 14 residues. CDR1 is SNHLY, CDR2 FYNNEI, per germline. The CDR3 reads CASGEPGGQETQYF. The DNA for the CDR3 is TGTGCCAGTGGGGAGCCAGGGGGCCAAGAGACCCAGTACTTC.

This clonotype has more than one count but fewer than ten. The chain uses TRBV6-2 or TRBV6-3 and TRBJ2-1; D possibly matches TRBD1 or TRBD2 (5 bases each). V was clipped by 0 bases and J by 7 bases, with 10 bases between them. This CDR3 is built from 14 residues. Germline CDR1 MNHEY, CDR2 SVGEGT. The CDR3: CASSYSGVVNEQFF. The CDR3 DNA follows: TGTGCCAGCAGTTACTCGGGGGTGGTTAATGAGCAGTTCTTC.

At least ten counts were recorded for this clonotype. The chain uses TRBV29-1 and TRBJ1-1; 10 nucleotides align to TRBD1. V lost 6 bases to trimming and J lost 1 base; unmatched junction nucleotides: 5. Germline V CDR1 and CDR2: SQVTM, ANQGSEA. The CDR3 runs to 14 residues. The chain's CDR3 is CSVGQGIKNTEAFF. DNA for the CDR3: TGCAGCGTGGGACAGGGGATAAAGAACACTGAAGCTTTCTTT.

The CDR3 DNA reads as TGTGCCAGCAGCTTGATGGGACTGCATTTTCAGTACTTC. It translates to CASSLMGLHFQYF. The chain is built from TRBV5-6 and TRBJ2-4; D might be TRBD2 (6 bases). The CDR3 length is 13 residues. In germline, CDR1 is SGHDT, CDR2 YYEEEE. V lost 1 base to trimming and J lost 11 bases, with 13 bases between them.

The V gene is TRBV20-1, the J gene TRBJ1-1, with D perhaps TRBD1 (6 bases). Looked up from germline, CDR1 is DFQATT and CDR2 is SNEGSKA (reference sequence). V lost 3 bases and J lost 0, with 14 bases in between. The CDR3 consists of 15 residues. CDR3 loop: CSASWAGVMNTEAFF. In nucleotides, the CDR3 is TGCAGTGCTAGTTGGGCAGGGGTCATGAACACTGAAGCTTTCTTT.

The V and J genes are TRBV3-1 and TRBJ2-3; unclear D gene. CDR3 length equals 13 residues. The V gene lost 4 bases and the J gene lost 6 bases, with 11 bases spanning the gap. Germline V gene sequence: CDR1 LGHDT, CDR2 YNNKEL (reference sequence). CDR3 nucleotide sequence: TGTGCCAGCAGCCGAGTGCTGGGGGATACGCAGTATTTT. Amino acid sequence: CASSRVLGDTQYF.

The genes are TRBV10-3 and TRBJ1-2; D ambiguous. CDR1 and CDR2 from the germline V gene are ENHRY and SYGVKD. This CDR3 has 15 amino acids. The V and J ends lost 7 bases and 3 bases respectively, with 18 bases between them. CDR3 region: CAIKGSTPEDYGYTF. In DNA form, the CDR3 reads TGTGCCATCAAGGGCAGTACACCAGAGGACTATGGCTACACCTTC.

The rearrangement joins TRBV29-1 to TRBJ1-1; D is possibly TRBD1 (5 bases). The CDR3 runs to 13 residues. V was trimmed by 5 bases and J by 7 bases, leaving 17 bases between them. Germline assignment: CDR1 SQVTM and CDR2 ANQGSEA. The CDR3 loop reads CSVKGRATFEAFF. The CDR3 DNA reads TGCAGCGTTAAGGGCAGGGCCACTTTTGAAGCTTTCTTT.

This clonotype showed up many times. This sequence joins TRBV5-1 and TRBJ2-1; 7 bases align to TRBD2. CDR1 is SGHRS and CDR2 is YFSETQ in the germline V gene. Trimming cost V 2 bases and J 6 bases; bases outside gene matches: 14. The CDR3 covers 17 residues. CDR3 sequence reads: CASSFHSGLSGGNEQFF. The CDR3 DNA sequence: TGCGCCAGCAGCTTTCACTCCGGCCTATCGGGGGGCAATGAGCAGTTCTTC.

The chain is built from TRBV20-1 and TRBJ2-7; 8 nucleotides match TRBD1. Germline V gives CDR1 DFQATT, CDR2 SNEGSKA (reference sequence). Losses at the gene ends were 6 bases for V and 3 bases for J; bases not matched to a gene: 4. The length of the CDR3 is 12 residues. This chain's CDR3 is CSARTGSYEQYF. The CDR3 bases are TGCAGTGCGAGGACAGGGAGCTACGAGCAGTACTTC.

This clonotype was detected a few times. This chain joins TRBV6-6 and TRBJ1-1; tentatively, D is TRBD1 (6 bases). CDR3 size: 17 residues. The V and J ends lost 0 bases and 0 bases respectively, with 14 bases between them. Germline CDR1 reads MNHNY; CDR2 reads SVGAGI (reference sequence). Here the CDR3 reads CASSYSRDIILNTEAFF. CDR3 in DNA: TGTGCCAGCAGTTACTCCCGGGACATCATCCTGAACACTGAAGCTTTCTTT.

This clonotype was counted ten times or more. The chain has TRBV5-1 and TRBJ1-1; a possible D gene is TRBD1 (5 bases). Germline-derived CDR1 and CDR2 are SGHRS and YFSETQ. The CDR3 loop spans 17 amino acids. V lost 1 base and J 3 bases, leaving 19 bases between the germline ends. The CDR3 here is CASSLSGGPGPYTEAFF. The CDR3 coding sequence is TGCGCCAGCAGCTTGTCGGGGGGACCAGGGCCCTACACTGAAGCTTTCTTT.

This rearrangement joins TRBV6-1 to TRBJ1-1; D is undetermined. V shed 6 bases and J shed 1 base, with 9 bases lying between them. Germline V gives CDR1 MNHNS, CDR2 SASEGT. CDR3 size: 13 residues. As DNA, the CDR3 is TGTGCCAGCAGACCGGGAGAGAACACTGAAGCTTTCTTT. Amino acids: CASRPGENTEAFF.

Details on this clonotype: A read error may be the cause here, since a much bigger clone is one base away. The CDR3 here is CASSPIAGATDTQYF. The CDR3 DNA follows: TGTGCCAGCAGCCCTATCGCGGGAGCCACAGATACGCAGTATTTT. The rearrangement uses TRBV7-2 and TRBJ2-3, with 7 bases that match TRBD2. Germline V lookup: CDR1 SGHTA, CDR2 FQGNSA. The CDR3 covers 15 residues. Unmatched junction bases numbered 7, after V lost 5 bases and J lost 2 bases.

The V and J genes are TRBV20-1 and TRBJ1-5, with 7 bases identical to TRBD1. Germline CDR1 and CDR2: DFQATT and SNEGSKA (reference sequence). The CDR3 is made up of 17 amino acids. V was clipped by 0 bases and J by 4 bases; unmatched bases: 12. The CDR3 nucleotides are TGCAGTGCTAGAGATCGACAGGGTCCGTTTTCGAATCAGCCCCAGCATTTT. It yields the protein CSARDRQGPFSNQPQHF.

This clonotype was found many times. This chain links TRBV6-4 with TRBJ2-1; possibly TRBD2 for D (5 bases). CDR1 and CDR2 (germline): MRHNA, SNTAGT. The CDR3 is 15 residues long. V lost 2 bases to trimming and J lost 6 bases, with 14 bases between them. CDR3: CASSDSETGSNEQFF. DNA of the CDR3: TGTGCCAGCAGTGACAGTGAAACGGGAAGCAATGAGCAGTTCTTC.

This clonotype has only one observation. The V call is TRBV28, the J call TRBJ2-5, with 7 positions matching TRBD1. Germline V CDR1 and CDR2: MDHEN, SYDVKM. There are 13 residues in the CDR3. Trimming removed 5 bases from V and 1 base from J; junction bases left unmatched: 1. In nucleotides, the CDR3 is TGTGCCAGCAGTACAGGGGCCCAAGAGACCCAGTACTTC. It is translated as CASSTGAQETQYF.

The rearrangement joins TRBV28 to TRBJ1-2; D might be TRBD1 (6 bases). The CDR3 has 13 amino acids. The V end lost 9 bases, the J end lost 5 bases, and 16 bases lay between the germline ends. Germline CDR1 and CDR2: MDHEN and SYDVKM. This CDR3 is CASDRTGWYGYTF. The CDR3 region has the DNA TGTGCCAGTGACAGGACCGGATGGTATGGCTACACCTTC.